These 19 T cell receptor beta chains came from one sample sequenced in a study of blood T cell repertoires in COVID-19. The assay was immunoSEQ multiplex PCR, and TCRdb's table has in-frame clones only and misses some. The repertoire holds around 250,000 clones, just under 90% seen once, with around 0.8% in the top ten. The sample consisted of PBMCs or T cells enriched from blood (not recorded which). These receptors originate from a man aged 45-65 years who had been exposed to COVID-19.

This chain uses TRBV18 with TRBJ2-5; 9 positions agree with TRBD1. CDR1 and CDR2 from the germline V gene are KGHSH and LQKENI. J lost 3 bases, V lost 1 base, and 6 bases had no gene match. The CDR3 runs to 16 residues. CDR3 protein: CASSPLGTGPEETQYF. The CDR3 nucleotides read TGTGCCAGCTCACCACTGGGGACAGGGCCCGAAGAGACCCAGTACTTC.

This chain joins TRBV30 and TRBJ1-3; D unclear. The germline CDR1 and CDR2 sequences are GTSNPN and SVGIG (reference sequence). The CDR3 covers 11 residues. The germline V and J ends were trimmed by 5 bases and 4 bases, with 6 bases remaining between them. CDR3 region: CAWGGGNTIYF. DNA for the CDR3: TGTGCCTGGGGCGGGGGAAACACCATATATTTT.

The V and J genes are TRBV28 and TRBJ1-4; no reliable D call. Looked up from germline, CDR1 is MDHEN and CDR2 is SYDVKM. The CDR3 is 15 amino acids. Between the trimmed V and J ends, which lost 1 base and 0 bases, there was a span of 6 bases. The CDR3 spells CASSLFGATNEKLFF. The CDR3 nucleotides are TGTGCCAGCAGTTTATTCGGTGCAACTAATGAAAAACTGTTTTTT.

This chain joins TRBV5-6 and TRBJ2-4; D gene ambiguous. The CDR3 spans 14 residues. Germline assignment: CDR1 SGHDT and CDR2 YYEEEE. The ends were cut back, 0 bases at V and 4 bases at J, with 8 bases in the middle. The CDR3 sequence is CASSLALAKNIQYF. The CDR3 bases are TGTGCCAGCAGCTTGGCCCTCGCGAAAAACATTCAGTACTTC.

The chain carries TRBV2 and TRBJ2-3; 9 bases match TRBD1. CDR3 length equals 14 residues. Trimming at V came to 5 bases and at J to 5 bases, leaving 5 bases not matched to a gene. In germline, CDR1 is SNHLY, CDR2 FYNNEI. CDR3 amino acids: CASSWDRVKDTQYF. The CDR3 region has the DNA TGTGCCAGCAGTTGGGACAGGGTGAAAGATACGCAGTATTTT.

CDR3 nucleotide sequence: TGTGCCAGCACAAGGACAGGGGGCTTCGCCGGGGAGCTGTTTTTT. Translated: CASTRTGGFAGELFF. This chain uses TRBV7-9 with TRBJ2-2; TRBD1 aligns across 11 bases. CDR3 length equals 15 residues. The germline V gene has CDR1 SEHNR and CDR2 FQNEAQ (reference sequence). J gave up 6 bases and V 7 bases, and 7 bases lay outside the gene matches. The full variable domain, with the rest looked up from reference TRBV7-9 and TRBJ2-2, is DTGVSQNPRHKITKRGQNVTFRCDPISEHNRLYWYRQTLGQGPEFLTYFQNEAQLEKSRLLSDRFSAERPKGSFSTLEIQRTEQGDSAMYLCASTRTGGFAGELFFGEGSRLTVL.

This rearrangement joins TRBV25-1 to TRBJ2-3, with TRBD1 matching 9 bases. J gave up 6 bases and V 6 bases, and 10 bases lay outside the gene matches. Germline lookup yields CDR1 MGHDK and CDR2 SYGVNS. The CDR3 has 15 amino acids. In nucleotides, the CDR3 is TGTGCCAGCAGGTCGGGACAGGGTAGATGGGATACGCAGTATTTT. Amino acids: CASRSGQGRWDTQYF.

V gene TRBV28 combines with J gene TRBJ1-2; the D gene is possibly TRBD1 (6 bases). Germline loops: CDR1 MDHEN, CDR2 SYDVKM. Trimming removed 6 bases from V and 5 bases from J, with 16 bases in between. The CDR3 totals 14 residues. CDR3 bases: TGTGCCAGCAGCCGAGGGGGGGTTCGGTATGGCTACACCTTC. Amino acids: CASSRGGVRYGYTF.

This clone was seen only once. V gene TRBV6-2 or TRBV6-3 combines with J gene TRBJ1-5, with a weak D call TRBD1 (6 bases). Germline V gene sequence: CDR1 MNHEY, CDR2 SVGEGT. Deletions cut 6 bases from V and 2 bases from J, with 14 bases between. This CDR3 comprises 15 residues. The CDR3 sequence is CASSHTGGGNQPQHF. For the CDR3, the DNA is TGTGCCAGCAGCCACACTGGGGGCGGCAATCAGCCCCAGCATTTT.

The CDR3 here is CASSQGGGTGREKLFF. The CDR3 DNA reads as TGTGCCAGCAGCCAAGGGGGTGGGACAGGGAGGGAAAAACTGTTTTTT. The rearrangement links TRBV4-2 to TRBJ1-4; 9 nucleotides match TRBD1. CDR1 LGHNA and CDR2 YNFKEQ come from the germline V gene. This CDR3 is 16 amino acids long. After removal of 1 base from V and 8 bases from J, the junction contained 8 bases not matched to a gene.

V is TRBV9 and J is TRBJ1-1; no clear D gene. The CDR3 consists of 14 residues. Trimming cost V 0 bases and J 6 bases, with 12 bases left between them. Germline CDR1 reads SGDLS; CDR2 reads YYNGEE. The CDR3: CASSVDPGSAEAFF. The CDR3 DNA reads TGTGCCAGCAGCGTAGACCCGGGGTCCGCTGAAGCTTTCTTT.

CDR3 nucleotide sequence: TGTGCCAGCTCGAACCAAATATTAACAGTGGTACGTGGCTACACCTTC. Protein: CASSNQILTVVRGYTF. The V call is TRBV18, the J call TRBJ1-2; D unclear. CDR1 is KGHSH and CDR2 is LQKENI in the germline V gene. V was pared by 6 bases and J by 7 bases, with 24 bases between. The CDR3 has 16 residues.

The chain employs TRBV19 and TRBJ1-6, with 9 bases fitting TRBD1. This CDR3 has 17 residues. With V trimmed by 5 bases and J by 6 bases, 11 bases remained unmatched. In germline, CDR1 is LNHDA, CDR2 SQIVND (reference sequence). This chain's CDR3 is CASSSPPGQGINSPLHF. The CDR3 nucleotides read TGTGCCAGTAGTTCCCCTCCGGGACAGGGTATTAATTCACCCCTCCACTTT.

Here the CDR3 reads CASSPTGGGEKLFF. The CDR3 bases are TGCGCCAGCAGCCCTACAGGGGGCGGTGAAAAACTGTTTTTT. The chain has TRBV5-1 and TRBJ1-4; the match to TRBD1 covers 9 bases. The CDR3 runs 14 residues. Trimming took 4 bases from V and 7 from J; bases not matched to a gene: 5. Germline V lookup: CDR1 SGHRS, CDR2 YFSETQ. Based on the CDR3 plus reference TRBV5-1 and TRBJ1-4, the full variable domain is KAGVTQTPRYLIKTRGQQVTLSCSPISGHRSVSWYQQTPGQGLQFLFEYFSETQRNKGNFPGRFSGRQFSNSRSEMNVSTLELGDSALYLCASSPTGGGEKLFFGSGTQLSVL.

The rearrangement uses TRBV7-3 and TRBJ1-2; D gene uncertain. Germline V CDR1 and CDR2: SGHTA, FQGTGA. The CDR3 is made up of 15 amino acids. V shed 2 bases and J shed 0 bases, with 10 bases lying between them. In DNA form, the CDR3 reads TGTGCCAGCAGCTTAGTCGGCGGTGCTAACTATGGCTACACCTTC. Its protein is CASSLVGGANYGYTF.

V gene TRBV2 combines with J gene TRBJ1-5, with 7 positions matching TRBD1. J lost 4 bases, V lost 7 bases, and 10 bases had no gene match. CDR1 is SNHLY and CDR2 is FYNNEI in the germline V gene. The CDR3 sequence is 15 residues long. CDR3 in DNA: TGTGCCAGCACCCTGACTAAGGGGGCGAATCAGCCCCAGCATTTT. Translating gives CASTLTKGANQPQHF.

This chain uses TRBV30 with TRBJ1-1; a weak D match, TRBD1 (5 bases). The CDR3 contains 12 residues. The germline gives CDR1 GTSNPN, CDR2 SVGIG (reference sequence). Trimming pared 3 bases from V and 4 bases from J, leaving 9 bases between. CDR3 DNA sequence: TGTGCCTGGAGAACCGGGGGCACTGAAGCTTTCTTT. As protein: CAWRTGGTEAFF.

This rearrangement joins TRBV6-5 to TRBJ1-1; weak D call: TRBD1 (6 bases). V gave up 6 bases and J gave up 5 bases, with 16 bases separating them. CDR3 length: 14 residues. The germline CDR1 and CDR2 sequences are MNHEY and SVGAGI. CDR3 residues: CASRNRDIGTEAFF. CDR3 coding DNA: TGTGCCAGCAGAAACCGGGACATAGGAACTGAAGCTTTCTTT.

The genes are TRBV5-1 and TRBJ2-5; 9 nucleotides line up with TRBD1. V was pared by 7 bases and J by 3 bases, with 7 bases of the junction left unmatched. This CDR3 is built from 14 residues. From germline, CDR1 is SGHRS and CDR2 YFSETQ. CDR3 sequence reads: CASGLQGAEETQYF. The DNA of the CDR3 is TGCGCCAGCGGCCTACAGGGGGCTGAAGAGACCCAGTACTTC.